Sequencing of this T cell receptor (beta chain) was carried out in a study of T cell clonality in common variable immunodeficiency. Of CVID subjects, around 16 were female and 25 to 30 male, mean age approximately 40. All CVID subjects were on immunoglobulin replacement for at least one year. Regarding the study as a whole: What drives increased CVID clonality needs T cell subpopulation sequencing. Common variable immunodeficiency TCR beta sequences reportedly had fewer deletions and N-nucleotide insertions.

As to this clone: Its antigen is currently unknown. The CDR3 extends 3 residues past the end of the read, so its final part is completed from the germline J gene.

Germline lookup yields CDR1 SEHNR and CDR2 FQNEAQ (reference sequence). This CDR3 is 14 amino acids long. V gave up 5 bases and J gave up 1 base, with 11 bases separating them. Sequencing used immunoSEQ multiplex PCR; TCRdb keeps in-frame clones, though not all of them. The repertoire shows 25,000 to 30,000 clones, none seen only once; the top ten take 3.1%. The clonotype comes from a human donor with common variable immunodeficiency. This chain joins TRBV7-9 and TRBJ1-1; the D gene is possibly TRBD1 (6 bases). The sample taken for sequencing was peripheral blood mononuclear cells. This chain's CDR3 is CASSRQQGNTEAFF. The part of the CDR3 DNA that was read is TGTGCCAGCAGCCGGCAACAGGGGAACACTGAA.